This TCR beta chain is from a study of blood T cell repertoires in COVID-19. Clones were sequenced by immunoSEQ multiplex PCR, and TCRdb holds only the in-frame ones, with some missing. The sample has hundreds of thousands of clones, 90% to 95% seen once. CDR3 length: 15 amino acids. Germline V gives CDR1 SEHNR, CDR2 FQNEAQ (reference sequence). Trimming shortened V by 8 bases and J by 0 bases, and 14 bases separated the two germline ends. V is TRBV7-9 and J is TRBJ1-5; D is possibly TRBD1 (6 bases). The clonotype originates from a woman aged 18-29 years who had recovered from COVID-19. Sequenced material: peripheral blood. The CDR3 sequence is CASVDRTYSNQPQHF. For the CDR3, the DNA is TGTGCCAGCGTAGACAGGACTTATAGCAATCAGCCCCAGCATTTT.